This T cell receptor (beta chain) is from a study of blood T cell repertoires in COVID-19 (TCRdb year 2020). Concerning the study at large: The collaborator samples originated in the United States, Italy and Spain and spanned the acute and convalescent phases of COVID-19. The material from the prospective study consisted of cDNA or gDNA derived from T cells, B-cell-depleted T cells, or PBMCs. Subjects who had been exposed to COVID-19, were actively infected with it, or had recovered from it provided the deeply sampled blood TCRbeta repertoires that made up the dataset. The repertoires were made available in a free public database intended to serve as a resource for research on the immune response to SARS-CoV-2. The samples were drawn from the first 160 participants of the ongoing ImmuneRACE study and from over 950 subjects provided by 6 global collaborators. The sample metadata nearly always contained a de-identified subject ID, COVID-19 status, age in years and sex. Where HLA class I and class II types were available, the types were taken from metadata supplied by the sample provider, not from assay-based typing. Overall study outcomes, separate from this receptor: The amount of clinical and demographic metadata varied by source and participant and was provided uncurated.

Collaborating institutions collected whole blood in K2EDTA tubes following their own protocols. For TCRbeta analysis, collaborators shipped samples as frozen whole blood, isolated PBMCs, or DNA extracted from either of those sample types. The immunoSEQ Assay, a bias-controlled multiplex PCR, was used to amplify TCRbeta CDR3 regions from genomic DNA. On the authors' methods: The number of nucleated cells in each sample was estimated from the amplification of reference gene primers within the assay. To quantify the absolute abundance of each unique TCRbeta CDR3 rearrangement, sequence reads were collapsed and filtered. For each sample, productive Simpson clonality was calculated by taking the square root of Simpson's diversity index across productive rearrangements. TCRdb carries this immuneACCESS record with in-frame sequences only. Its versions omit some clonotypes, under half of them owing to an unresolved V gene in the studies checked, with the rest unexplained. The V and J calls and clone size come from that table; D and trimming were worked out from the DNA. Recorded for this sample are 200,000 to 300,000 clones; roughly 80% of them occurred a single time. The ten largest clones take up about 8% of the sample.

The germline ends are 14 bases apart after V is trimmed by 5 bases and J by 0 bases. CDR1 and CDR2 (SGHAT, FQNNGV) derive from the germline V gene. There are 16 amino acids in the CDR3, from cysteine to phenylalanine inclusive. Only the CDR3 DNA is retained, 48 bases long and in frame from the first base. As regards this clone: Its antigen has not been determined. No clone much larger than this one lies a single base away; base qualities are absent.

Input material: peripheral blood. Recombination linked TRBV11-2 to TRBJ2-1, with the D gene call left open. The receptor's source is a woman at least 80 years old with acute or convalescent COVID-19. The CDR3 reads CASSDVRGSSYNEQFF. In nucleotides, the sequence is TGTGCCAGCAGCGACGTTAGAGGTAGCTCCTACAATGAGCAGTTCTTC.